The following is a T cell receptor beta chain sequence with its context. A read error is the likely source, as a far larger clone sits one nucleotide away. The germline V gene encodes CDR1 PRHDT and CDR2 FYEKMQ (reference sequence). CDR3 length equals 13 residues. V dropped 3 bases and J dropped 1 base, with 6 bases sitting between them. This sample is drawn from a study of shared clonotypes between healthy human individuals. Unsorted PBMC DNA was sequenced on ten immunoSEQ deep assay plates. The assay was immunoSEQ multiplex PCR, and TCRdb's table has in-frame clones only and misses some. The repertoire holds about 470,000 clones, with roughly three quarters as singletons.

This clonotype was sampled from a woman in her thirties or forties in good health. Some clones in this sample may be carry-over from other donors' samples. The sample taken for sequencing was PBMCs. The chain joins TRBV13 to TRBJ1-1; D unclear. CDR3 sequence: CASSFWENTEAFF. CDR3 bases: TGTGCCAGCAGCTTTTGGGAGAACACTGAAGCTTTCTTT.